The entry below gives a single T cell receptor (beta chain) sequence along with its context. The antigen is not known. These data belong to a study of OX40 agonist ivuxolimab in advanced cancers. Study-wide context: Aged about 20 to 80 with a mean of approximately 57 years, they were around 85% male. Eligibility admitted prior anti-PD-1, anti-PD-L1 or anti-CTLA-4 therapy; around 42% had some. Overall study findings and caveats: No determination was made of the antigen specificity of the expanded peripheral T cells.

The CDR3 extends over 16 amino acids. V shed 2 bases, J shed 2 bases, and the junction held 11 bases outside the gene matches. Germline V gene data show CDR1 as GTSNPN and CDR2 as SVGIG (reference sequence). Blood got drawn at baseline, again on cycle 4 day 1, and then on cycle 7 day 1. The data were produced by immunoSEQ multiplex PCR, yet TCRdb's version contains in-frame clones alone and is incomplete. The table includes about 52,000 clones, over 80% detected once. The sequence was obtained from an adult with an advanced solid tumor such as melanoma, head and neck, liver or kidney cancer. The sequenced sample was CD4+ or CD8+ T cells sorted from blood, obtained in a trial of the OX40 agonist ivuxolimab. This chain connects TRBV30 to TRBJ2-7; 8 bases match TRBD1. This chain's CDR3 is CAWSYLARDRPYEQYF. The CDR3 DNA follows: TGTGCCTGGAGTTACCTCGCCCGGGACAGGCCCTACGAGCAGTACTTC.